This TCR beta chain was sequenced for a study of blood T cell repertoires in COVID-19. Seattle cases were enrolled at active infection and followed longitudinally. Per the study methods: The authors estimated nucleated cell counts from reference gene primer amplification. The repertoire was sequenced with immunoSEQ multiplex PCR; TCRdb's copy has only in-frame clones and lacks some. Clone size and V and J calls were adopted from that table, with D and trimming inferred from the DNA. The sample gives 300,000 to 350,000 clones, about 91% of which show up once; 9.9% is in the top ten. Germline CDR1 is LGHNA and CDR2 is YSLEER. The CDR3 loop spans 16 amino acids. V lost 0 bases and J 6 bases, leaving 16 bases between the germline ends.

The clonotype comes from a man aged 30 to 39 with COVID-19, enrolled during active disease. The sequencing input was peripheral blood. This chain links TRBV4-3 with TRBJ2-3; D possibly corresponds to TRBD2 (6 bases). The CDR3 region has the DNA TGCGCCAGCAGCCAAGATACCGGGGGAGGCCCCGATACGCAGTATTTT. It codes for CASSQDTGGGPDTQYF.